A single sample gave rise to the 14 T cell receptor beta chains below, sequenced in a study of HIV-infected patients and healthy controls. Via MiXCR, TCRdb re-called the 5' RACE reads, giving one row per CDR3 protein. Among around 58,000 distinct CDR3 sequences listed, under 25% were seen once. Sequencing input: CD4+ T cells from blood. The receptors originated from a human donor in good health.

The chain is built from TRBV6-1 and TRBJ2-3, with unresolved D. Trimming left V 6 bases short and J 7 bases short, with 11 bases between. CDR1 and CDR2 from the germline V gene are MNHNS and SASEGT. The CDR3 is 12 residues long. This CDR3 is CASSGSTYTQYF. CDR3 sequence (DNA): TGTGCCAGCAGCGGGTCGACCTATACGCAGTATTTT.

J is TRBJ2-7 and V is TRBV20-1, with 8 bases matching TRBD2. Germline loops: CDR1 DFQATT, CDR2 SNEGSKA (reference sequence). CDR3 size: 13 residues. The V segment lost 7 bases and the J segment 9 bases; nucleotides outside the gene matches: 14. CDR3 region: CSGTAGAGGRQYF. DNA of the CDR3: TGCAGTGGTACAGCGGGAGCGGGTGGGAGGCAGTACTTC.

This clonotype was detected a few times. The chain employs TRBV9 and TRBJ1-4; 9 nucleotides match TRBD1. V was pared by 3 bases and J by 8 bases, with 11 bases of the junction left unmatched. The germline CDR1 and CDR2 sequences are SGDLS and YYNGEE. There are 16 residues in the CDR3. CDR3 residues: CASSAAHGTGYEKLFF. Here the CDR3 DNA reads TGTGCCAGCAGCGCAGCCCACGGGACAGGGTACGAAAAACTGTTTTTT. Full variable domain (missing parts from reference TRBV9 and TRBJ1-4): DSGVTQTPKHLITATGQRVTLRCSPRSGDLSVYWYQQSLDQGLQFLIQYYNGEERAKGNILERFSAQQFPDLHSELNLSSLELGDSALYFCASSAAHGTGYEKLFFGSGTQLSVL.

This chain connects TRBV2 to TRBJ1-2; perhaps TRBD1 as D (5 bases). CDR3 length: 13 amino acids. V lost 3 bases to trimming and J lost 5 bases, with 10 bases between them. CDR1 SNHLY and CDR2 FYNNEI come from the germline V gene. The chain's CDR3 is CASSDRAPYGYTF. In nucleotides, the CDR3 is TGTGCCAGCAGTGACAGGGCACCGTATGGCTACACCTTC.

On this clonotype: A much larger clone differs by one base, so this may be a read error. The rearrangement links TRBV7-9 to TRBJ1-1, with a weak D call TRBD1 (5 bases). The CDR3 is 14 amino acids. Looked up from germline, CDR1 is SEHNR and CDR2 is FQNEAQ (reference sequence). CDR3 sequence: CASSLGGARTEAYF. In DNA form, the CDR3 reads TGTGCCAGCAGCTTAGGAGGGGCGAGGACTGAAGCTTACTTT.

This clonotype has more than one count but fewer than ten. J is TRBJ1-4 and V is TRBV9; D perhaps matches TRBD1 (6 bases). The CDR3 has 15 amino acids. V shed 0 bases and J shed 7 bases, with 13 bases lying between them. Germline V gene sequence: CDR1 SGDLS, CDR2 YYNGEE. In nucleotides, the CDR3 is TGTGCCAGCAGCGTAGACAGCGGAGGGGGTGAAAAACTGTTTTTT. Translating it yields CASSVDSGGGEKLFF. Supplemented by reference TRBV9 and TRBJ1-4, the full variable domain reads DSGVTQTPKHLITATGQRVTLRCSPRSGDLSVYWYQQSLDQGLQFLIQYYNGEERAKGNILERFSAQQFPDLHSELNLSSLELGDSALYFCASSVDSGGGEKLFFGSGTQLSVL.

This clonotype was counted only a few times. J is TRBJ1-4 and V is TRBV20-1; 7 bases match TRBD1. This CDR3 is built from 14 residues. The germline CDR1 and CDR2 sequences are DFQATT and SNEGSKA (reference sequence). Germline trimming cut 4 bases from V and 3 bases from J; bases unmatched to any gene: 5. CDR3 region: CSATQGGANEKLFF. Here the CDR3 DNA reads TGCAGTGCTACCCAGGGGGGTGCTAATGAAAAACTGTTTTTT.

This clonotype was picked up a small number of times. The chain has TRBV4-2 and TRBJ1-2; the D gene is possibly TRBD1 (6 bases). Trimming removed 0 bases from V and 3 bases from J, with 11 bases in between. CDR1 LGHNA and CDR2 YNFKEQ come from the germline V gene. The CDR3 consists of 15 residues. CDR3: CASSQDPTGYYGYTF. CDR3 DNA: TGTGCCAGCAGCCAAGATCCTACAGGGTACTATGGCTACACCTTC.

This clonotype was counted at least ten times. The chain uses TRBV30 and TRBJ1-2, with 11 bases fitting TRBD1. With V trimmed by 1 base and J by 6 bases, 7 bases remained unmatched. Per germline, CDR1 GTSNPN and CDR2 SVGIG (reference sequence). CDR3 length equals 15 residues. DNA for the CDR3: TGTGCCTGGAGTGACTCCGGACAGGGGGCGCATGGCTACACCTTC. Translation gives CAWSDSGQGAHGYTF.

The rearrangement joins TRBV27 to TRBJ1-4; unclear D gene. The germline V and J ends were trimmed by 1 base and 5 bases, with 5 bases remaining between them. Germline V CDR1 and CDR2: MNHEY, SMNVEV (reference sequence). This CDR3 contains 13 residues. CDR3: CASSLYLNEKLFF. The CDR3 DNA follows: TGTGCCAGCAGTTTATACCTCAATGAAAAACTGTTTTTT.

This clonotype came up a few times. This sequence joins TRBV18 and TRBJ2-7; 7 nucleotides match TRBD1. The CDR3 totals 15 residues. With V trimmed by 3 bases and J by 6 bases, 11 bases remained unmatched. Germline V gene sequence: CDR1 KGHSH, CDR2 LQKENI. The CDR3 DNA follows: TGTGCCAGCTCACCCGCCGGGACAGTTTTGTTCGAGCAGTACTTC. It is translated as CASSPAGTVLFEQYF.

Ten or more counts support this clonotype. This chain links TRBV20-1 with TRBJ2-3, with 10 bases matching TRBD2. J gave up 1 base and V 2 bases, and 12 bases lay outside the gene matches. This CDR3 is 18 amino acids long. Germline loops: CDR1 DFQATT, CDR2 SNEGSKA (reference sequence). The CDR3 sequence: CSARLPASSGRGTDTQYF. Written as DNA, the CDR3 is TGCAGTGCTAGACTTCCGGCGTCTAGCGGGAGAGGCACAGATACGCAGTATTTT.

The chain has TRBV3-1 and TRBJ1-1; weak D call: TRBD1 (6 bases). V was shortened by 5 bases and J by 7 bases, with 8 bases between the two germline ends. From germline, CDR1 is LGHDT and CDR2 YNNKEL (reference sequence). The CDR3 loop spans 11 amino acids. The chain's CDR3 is CASSGGLEAFF. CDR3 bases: TGTGCCAGCAGCGGGGGGCTTGAAGCTTTCTTT.

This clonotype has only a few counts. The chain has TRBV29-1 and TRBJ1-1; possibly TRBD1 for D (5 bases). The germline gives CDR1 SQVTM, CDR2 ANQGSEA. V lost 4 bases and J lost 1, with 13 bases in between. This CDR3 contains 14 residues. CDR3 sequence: CSVGSAGPNTEAFF. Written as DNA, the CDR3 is TGCAGCGTTGGTAGCGCAGGGCCGAACACTGAAGCTTTCTTT.